A selection of T cell receptor beta chains follows, all from one sample in a study of blood T cells in healthy people across ages. TCRdb re-called the 5' RACE reads with MiXCR, one entry per CDR3 protein. The sample contains about 840,000 distinct CDR3 sequences, 25% to 30% of which appear only once. These same records also appear under a second study, on T cells of mothers and their children.

Sequenced material: blood. The source of these receptors is a woman in her thirties or forties in good health. Each CDR3 is given with its conserved first and last residue. D genes are given only for firm matches. Clone size, where shown, is once, few, many, or a class for clones that have expanded.

V	J	D	size	DNA	CDR3
TRBV3-1	TRBJ2-3	.	.	TGTGCCAGCAGCCAAGATCCGGGGGCGGGGGATACGCAGTATTTT	CASSQDPGAGDTQYF
TRBV7-9	TRBJ1-1	TRBD1	many	TGTGCCAGCAGCCCCCGGACAGGGGGGAACACTGAAGCTTTCTTT	CASSPRTGGNTEAFF
TRBV11-3	TRBJ2-1	TRBD1	few	TGTGCCAGCAGCACTAGCTGGGGGGGGACAGGGAGCTCCTACAATGAGCAGTTCTTC	CASSTSWGGTGSSYNEQFF
TRBV10-3	TRBJ2-3	.	.	TGTGCCATCACCACAGGCCTCCAGGCGGGAGATACGCAGTATTTT	CAITTGLQAGDTQYF
TRBV28	TRBJ2-7	.	many	TGTGCCAGCAGTGGGGTGTCCTACGAGCAGTACTTC	CASSGVSYEQYF
TRBV20-1	TRBJ2-1	.	.	TGCAGTGCTAGTAACCTGGCGGGGAGGTACAATGAGCAGTTCTTC	CSASNLAGRYNEQFF
TRBV2	TRBJ2-1	.	few	TGTGCCAGCAAAGGAAAAGCGGGACAGCCTTACAATGAGCAGTTCTTC	CASKGKAGQPYNEQFF
TRBV4-1	TRBJ1-1	.	many	TGCGCCAGCAGCCAAGGGGAGGGGGGGGTGAACACTGAAGCTTTCTTT	CASSQGEGGVNTEAFF
TRBV3-1	TRBJ2-7	TRBD2	few	TGTGCCAGCAGCCATGAAACAGCGGGGTCTCTCTACGAGCAGTACTTC	CASSHETAGSLYEQYF
TRBV6-6	TRBJ1-1	.	few	TGTGCCAGCAGTCACTCGACGGATGGGGCTGAAGCTTTCTTT	CASSHSTDGAEAFF
TRBV2	TRBJ2-1	TRBD2	many	TGTGCCAGCAGTGAATATCAGCGGGGGGGATACAATGAGCAGTTCTTC	CASSEYQRGGYNEQFF
TRBV7-3	TRBJ2-1	TRBD1	many	TGTGCCAGCAGCTTAATGAGGGGGCTAGGGAATGAGCAGTTCTTC	CASSLMRGLGNEQFF
TRBV7-9	TRBJ1-2	TRBD1	few	TGTGCCAGCAGCTTATCGGCGGCAGGGGGCTATGGCTACACCTTC	CASSLSAAGGYGYTF
TRBV7-9	TRBJ2-1	.	.	TGTGCCAGCAGCCCTCCCAACGGAGGGCCAGAGACCCAGTTCTTC	CASSPPNGGPETQFF
TRBV6-1	TRBJ2-3	TRBD2	few	TGTGCCAGCGGACTAGTCACAGATACGCAGTATTTT	CASGLVTDTQYF
TRBV6-2/TRBV6-3	TRBJ1-2	.	.	TGTGCCAGCAGTTCCTCCGACAGAGGACATGGCTACACCTTC	CASSSSDRGHGYTF